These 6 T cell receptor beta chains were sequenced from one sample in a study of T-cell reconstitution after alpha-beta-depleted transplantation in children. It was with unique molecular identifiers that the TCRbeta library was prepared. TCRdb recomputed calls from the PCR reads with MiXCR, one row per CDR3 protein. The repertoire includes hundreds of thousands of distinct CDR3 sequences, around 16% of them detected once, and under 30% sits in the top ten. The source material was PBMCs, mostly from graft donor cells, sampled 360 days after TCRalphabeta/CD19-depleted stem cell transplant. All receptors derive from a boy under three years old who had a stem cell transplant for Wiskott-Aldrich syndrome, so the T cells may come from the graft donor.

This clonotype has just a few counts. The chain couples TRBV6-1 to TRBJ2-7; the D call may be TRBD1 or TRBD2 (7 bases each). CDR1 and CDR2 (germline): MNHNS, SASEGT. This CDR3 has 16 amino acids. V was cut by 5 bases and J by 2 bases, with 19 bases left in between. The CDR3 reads CASSPSSGGGTYEQYF. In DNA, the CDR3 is TGTGCCAGCAGTCCATCCTCAGGGGGGGGAACCTACGAGCAGTACTTC.

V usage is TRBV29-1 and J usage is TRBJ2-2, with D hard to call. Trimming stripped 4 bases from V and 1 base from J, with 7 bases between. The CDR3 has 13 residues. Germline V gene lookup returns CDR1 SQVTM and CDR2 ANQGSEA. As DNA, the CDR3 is TGCAGCGTTGTTAGGAGGAACACCGGGGAGCTGTTTTTT. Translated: CSVVRRNTGELFF.

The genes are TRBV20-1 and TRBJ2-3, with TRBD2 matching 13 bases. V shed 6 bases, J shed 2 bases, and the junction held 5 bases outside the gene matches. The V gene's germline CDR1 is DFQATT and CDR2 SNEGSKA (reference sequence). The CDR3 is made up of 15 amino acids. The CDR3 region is CSARLAGGNTDTQYF. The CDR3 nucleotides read TGCAGTGCGAGACTAGCGGGGGGTAACACAGATACGCAGTATTTT.

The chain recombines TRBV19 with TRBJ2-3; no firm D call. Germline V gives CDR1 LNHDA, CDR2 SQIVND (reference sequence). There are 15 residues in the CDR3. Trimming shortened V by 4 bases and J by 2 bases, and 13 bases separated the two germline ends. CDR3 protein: CASSRSAPATDTQYF. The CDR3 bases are TGTGCCAGTAGTAGGAGCGCCCCAGCCACAGATACGCAGTATTTT.

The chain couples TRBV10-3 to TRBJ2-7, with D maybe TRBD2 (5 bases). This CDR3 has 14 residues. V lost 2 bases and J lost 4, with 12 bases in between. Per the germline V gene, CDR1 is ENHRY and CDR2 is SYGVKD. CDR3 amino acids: CAISEIGMTYEQYF. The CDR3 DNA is TGTGCCATCAGTGAGATCGGGATGACTTACGAGCAGTACTTC.

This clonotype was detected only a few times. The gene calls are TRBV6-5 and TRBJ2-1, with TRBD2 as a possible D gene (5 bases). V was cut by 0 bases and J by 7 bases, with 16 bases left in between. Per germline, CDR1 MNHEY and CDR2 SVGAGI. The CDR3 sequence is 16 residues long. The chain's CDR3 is CASSYSEVALLNEQFF. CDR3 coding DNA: TGTGCCAGCAGTTACTCGGAGGTAGCCCTTTTAAATGAGCAGTTCTTC.